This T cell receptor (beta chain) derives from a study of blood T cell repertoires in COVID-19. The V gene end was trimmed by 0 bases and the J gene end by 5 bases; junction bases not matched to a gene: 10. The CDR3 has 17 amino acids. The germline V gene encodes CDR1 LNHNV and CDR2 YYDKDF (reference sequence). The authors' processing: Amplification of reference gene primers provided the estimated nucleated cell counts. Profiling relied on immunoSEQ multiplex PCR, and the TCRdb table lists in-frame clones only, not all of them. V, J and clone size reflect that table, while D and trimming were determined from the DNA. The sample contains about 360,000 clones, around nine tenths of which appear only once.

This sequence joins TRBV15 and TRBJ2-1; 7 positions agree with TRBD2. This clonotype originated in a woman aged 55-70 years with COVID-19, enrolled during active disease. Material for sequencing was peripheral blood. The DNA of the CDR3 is TGTGCCACCAGCAGAGAGCGACTAGCCTCACTAAACAATGAGCAGTTCTTC. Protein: CATSRERLASLNNEQFF.